This T cell receptor (beta chain) appears in the sequencing data of a study of blood T cell repertoires in COVID-19. Germline V gene data show CDR1 as DFQATT and CDR2 as SNEGSKA (reference sequence). Trimming pared 3 bases from V and 8 bases from J, leaving 16 bases between. This CDR3 contains 14 residues. The data were produced by immunoSEQ multiplex PCR, yet TCRdb's version contains in-frame clones alone and is incomplete. The table has over 100,000 clones, roughly 84% seen once. The receptor comes from a human donor in a cohort sampled during active COVID-19. The sample consisted of peripheral blood. This chain links TRBV20-1 with TRBJ1-4; D unresolved. This CDR3 reads CSASRGGRKEKLFF. CDR3 DNA: TGCAGTGCTAGTCGTGGAGGGAGGAAGGAAAAACTGTTTTTT.